Following are 19 T cell receptor beta chains from one sample sequenced in a study of blood T cell repertoires in COVID-19. The method was immunoSEQ multiplex PCR; TCRdb's version includes in-frame clones alone and lacks a portion of them. The sample carries around 25,000 clones, about 90% recorded once. Sequenced: peripheral blood. These receptors came from a woman aged 55-70 years with active COVID-19.

The V call is TRBV28, the J call TRBJ2-1; 16 bases map to TRBD2. This CDR3 comprises 17 residues. With V trimmed by 3 bases and J by 6 bases, 5 bases remained unmatched. Looked up from germline, CDR1 is MDHEN and CDR2 is SYDVKM. The CDR3 protein is CASSFGTSGRGRNEQFF. As DNA, the CDR3 is TGTGCCAGCAGTTTCGGGACTAGCGGGAGGGGGCGCAATGAGCAGTTCTTC. Combining the CDR3 with reference TRBV28 and TRBJ2-1 gives the whole variable domain DVKVTQSSRYLVKRTGEKVFLECVQDMDHENMFWYRQDPGLGLRLIYFSYDVKMKEKGDIPEGYSVSREKKERFSLILESASTNQTSMYLCASSFGTSGRGRNEQFFGPGTRLTVL.

The V call is TRBV9, the J call TRBJ2-3; D is unclear. In germline, CDR1 is SGDLS, CDR2 YYNGEE. The CDR3 is 16 amino acids. V gave up 6 bases and J gave up 1 base, with 18 bases separating them. The CDR3 nucleotides read TGTGCCAGCACCCCCATTGACGGGTCTGGCACAGATACGCAGTATTTT. It specifies CASTPIDGSGTDTQYF.

The J gene is TRBJ2-7, the V gene TRBV27; 8 bases are a match to TRBD2. J was trimmed by 2 bases and V by 3 bases; bases with no gene match: 6. Germline assignment: CDR1 MNHEY and CDR2 SMNVEV (reference sequence). There are 15 residues in the CDR3. The CDR3 loop is CASSFLAGNTYEQYF. CDR3 bases: TGTGCCAGCAGTTTTTTAGCGGGAAACACCTACGAGCAGTACTTC.

This clone was detected only a few times. The chain links TRBV4-1 to TRBJ2-7, with TRBD2 matching over 10 bases. J lost 0 bases, V lost 1 base, and 6 bases had no gene match. The germline gives CDR1 MGHRA, CDR2 YSYEKL. The CDR3 consists of 17 residues. The DNA of the CDR3 is TGCGCCAGCAGCCAAGTATGGCTAGCGGGGGTCTCCTACGAGCAGTACTTC. Amino acid sequence: CASSQVWLAGVSYEQYF.

The CDR3 spells CASSTTSGRGGQYF. The CDR3 bases are TGTGCCAGTAGTACGACTAGCGGGAGAGGCGGGCAGTACTTC. V gene TRBV19 combines with J gene TRBJ2-7; 12 bases fit TRBD2. The V gene's germline CDR1 is LNHDA and CDR2 SQIVND (reference sequence). J gave up 9 bases and V 4 bases, and 7 bases lay outside the gene matches. This CDR3 contains 14 residues. Looking up the rest from reference TRBV19 and TRBJ2-7 gives the full variable domain: DGGITQSPKYLFRKEGQNVTLSCEQNLNHDAMYWYRQDPGQGLRLIYYSQIVNDFQKGDIAEGYSVSREKKESFPLTVTSAQKNPTAFYLCASSTTSGRGGQYFGPGTRLTVT.

The chain joins TRBV4-2 to TRBJ2-7, with 15 nucleotides matching TRBD2. This CDR3 spans 20 amino acids. Trimming removed 5 bases from V and 3 bases from J; junction bases left unmatched: 17. Germline lookup yields CDR1 LGHNA and CDR2 YNFKEQ. The CDR3 DNA sequence: TGTGCCAGCAGCGTCGGACTAGCGGGAGGGCCCACCCTCGGGCTCTACGAGCAGTACTTC. Translation: CASSVGLAGGPTLGLYEQYF.

The rearrangement uses TRBV4-3 and TRBJ2-2; TRBD2 is a possible D gene (5 bases). CDR1 is LGHNA and CDR2 is YSLEER in the germline V gene. CDR3 size: 15 residues. Trimming removed 1 base from V and 3 bases from J, with 9 bases in between. The CDR3 loop reads CASSQGVSDTGELFF. CDR3 coding DNA: TGCGCCAGCAGCCAAGGCGTTAGCGACACCGGGGAGCTGTTTTTT.

This chain uses TRBV24-1 with TRBJ1-1, with 7 bases that match TRBD1. After removal of 5 bases from V and 3 bases from J, the junction contained 11 bases not matched to a gene. Germline V lookup: CDR1 KGHDR, CDR2 SFDVKD. The CDR3 has 16 amino acids. The CDR3 region is CATSGAQRGPYTEAFF. CDR3 coding DNA: TGTGCCACCAGTGGGGCTCAGAGGGGGCCTTACACTGAAGCTTTCTTT.

V and J are TRBV19 and TRBJ1-5; maybe TRBD1 (5 bases). The germline gives CDR1 LNHDA, CDR2 SQIVND (reference sequence). Trimming stripped 0 bases from V and 7 bases from J, with 10 bases between. The CDR3 consists of 14 residues. The CDR3 coding sequence is TGTGCCAGTAGTATAGACAGGGAACGCCAGCCCCAGCATTTT. This encodes CASSIDRERQPQHF.

The rearrangement uses TRBV4-1 and TRBJ2-1, with D possibly TRBD2 on 6 matching bases. This CDR3 contains 15 residues. Deletions cut 4 bases from V and 0 bases from J, with 10 bases between. The V gene's germline CDR1 is MGHRA and CDR2 YSYEKL. The CDR3 spells CASSLASDSYNEQFF. CDR3 nucleotide sequence: TGCGCCAGCAGCCTAGCTAGCGACTCCTACAATGAGCAGTTCTTC.

J is TRBJ2-7 and V is TRBV28; the match to TRBD2 covers 8 bases. The germline V gene has CDR1 MDHEN and CDR2 SYDVKM. The CDR3 runs 14 residues. The junction had 5 bases not matched to a gene; V was cut back by 4 bases and J by 3 bases. The CDR3 loop is CASSYGGANYEQYF. The CDR3 nucleotides read TGTGCCAGCAGTTACGGGGGGGCAAACTACGAGCAGTACTTC.

V is TRBV5-1 and J is TRBJ2-3; D possibly corresponds to TRBD1 (5 bases). The V gene's germline CDR1 is SGHRS and CDR2 YFSETQ. The CDR3 totals 15 residues. With 0 bases removed from V and 5 bases from J, the gap between germline ends came to 13 bases. CDR3 in DNA: TGCGCCAGCAGCTTGGAGGGGCAGGGATTAGATACGCAGTATTTT. Translating it yields CASSLEGQGLDTQYF.

This chain connects TRBV18 to TRBJ2-1, with D possibly TRBD2 on 7 matching bases. CDR1 is KGHSH, CDR2 LQKENI, per germline. This CDR3 is built from 14 residues. V was cut by 3 bases and J by 6 bases, with 12 bases left in between. CDR3 bases: TGTGCCAGCTCACCCGGGGGGCTTCGCAATGAGCAGTTCTTC. This gives the protein CASSPGGLRNEQFF.

This chain links TRBV19 with TRBJ2-1; D possibly corresponds to TRBD2 (6 bases). Germline CDR1 LNHDA, CDR2 SQIVND (reference sequence). The CDR3 has 17 residues. V lost 3 bases, J lost 6 bases, and 21 bases lay in between. CDR3 bases: TGTGCCAGTAGTATTACCCTCGGTCGGGAGATGTTCAATGAGCAGTTCTTC. Residues: CASSITLGREMFNEQFF.

The V and J genes are TRBV28 and TRBJ2-5; D is perhaps TRBD2 (6 bases). The CDR3 length is 14 residues. Germline values: CDR1 MDHEN, CDR2 SYDVKM. V was cut by 7 bases and J by 7 bases, with 19 bases left in between. CDR3 loop: CASIEPGLGATQYF. CDR3 sequence (DNA): TGTGCCAGCATTGAACCGGGACTCGGGGCGACCCAGTACTTC.

The rearrangement links TRBV4-3 to TRBJ1-2, with D hard to call. The CDR3 length is 14 residues. Trimming shortened V by 4 bases and J by 4 bases, and 13 bases separated the two germline ends. Looked up from germline, CDR1 is LGHNA and CDR2 is YSLEER. The CDR3 reads CASSRGEGSYGYTF. The CDR3 nucleotides are TGCGCCAGCAGCCGGGGAGAGGGAAGCTATGGCTACACCTTC.

The rearrangement joins TRBV5-1 to TRBJ2-5; a weak D match, TRBD1 (6 bases). Looked up from germline, CDR1 is SGHRS and CDR2 is YFSETQ. CDR3 length equals 15 residues. Trimming removed 2 bases from V and 2 bases from J, with 13 bases in between. CDR3 nucleotide sequence: TGCGCCAGCAGCTTCAAATCCGGACAGCAAGAGACCCAGTACTTC. It is translated as CASSFKSGQQETQYF.

This clone is labeled as medium-sized (0.01 to 0.1%). The chain carries TRBV11-2 and TRBJ2-3; D remains unclear. The CDR3 length is 15 residues. V dropped 0 bases and J dropped 2 bases, with 9 bases sitting between them. Germline values: CDR1 SGHAT, CDR2 FQNNGV. DNA of the CDR3: TGTGCCAGCAGCTTAGATCTCGGAGTCACAGATACGCAGTATTTT. Its translation: CASSLDLGVTDTQYF.

The chain uses TRBV19 and TRBJ2-7, with D maybe TRBD1 (5 bases). Trimming cost V 5 bases and J 1 base, with 12 bases left between them. The CDR3 runs 14 residues. Germline V gene lookup returns CDR1 LNHDA and CDR2 SQIVND (reference sequence). The CDR3 reads CASSGARDSYEQYF. CDR3 in DNA: TGTGCCAGTAGTGGGGCCAGGGATTCCTACGAGCAGTACTTC.